A single sample is the source of the 17 T cell receptor beta chains below, sequenced in a study of blood T cell repertoires in COVID-19. TCRdb's copy holds only in-frame clones and misses some; the assay was immunoSEQ multiplex PCR. Here the sample spans fewer than 35,000 clones, around 90% being singletons. Specimen: peripheral blood. These receptor sequences come from a man in his sixties with active COVID-19.

The rearrangement uses TRBV28 and TRBJ1-4; 7 positions agree with TRBD1. V lost 7 bases, J lost 5 bases, and 13 bases stayed unmatched. The CDR3 extends over 16 amino acids. Germline CDR1 is MDHEN and CDR2 is SYDVKM. CDR3 sequence (DNA): TGTGCCAGCACCGGTACAGGGGATGGGGGGAATGAAAAACTGTTTTTT. Encoded protein: CASTGTGDGGNEKLFF.

V and J are TRBV19 and TRBJ1-4; TRBD1 might be the D (5 bases). Looked up from germline, CDR1 is LNHDA and CDR2 is SQIVND (reference sequence). Between the trimmed V and J ends, which lost 4 bases and 11 bases, there was a span of 11 bases. There are 12 residues in the CDR3. In DNA, the CDR3 is TGTGCCAGTAGTAAAACGCCAGGGAAACTGTTTTTT. It codes for CASSKTPGKLFF.

The chain has TRBV11-2 and TRBJ1-6; the match to TRBD1 covers 8 bases. With V trimmed by 4 bases and J by 8 bases, 7 bases remained unmatched. CDR3 length: 15 amino acids. Germline V gene sequence: CDR1 SGHAT, CDR2 FQNNGV. The CDR3 DNA reads as TGTGCCAGCAGCTCCAACAGGGGGATGTATTCACCCCTCCACTTT. This gives the protein CASSSNRGMYSPLHF.

This chain joins TRBV6-5 and TRBJ1-6; maybe TRBD1 (5 bases). V shed 8 bases and J shed 7 bases, with 12 bases lying between them. Germline assignment: CDR1 MNHEY and CDR2 SVGAGI. The CDR3 consists of 13 residues. DNA for the CDR3: TGTGCCAGCGGGGCTTCAGTCAATTCACCCCTCCACTTT. Amino acids: CASGASVNSPLHF.

The CDR3 DNA reads TGTGCCAGCGGGGACAGGGTGAACACCGGGGAGCTGTTTTTT. Amino acids: CASGDRVNTGELFF. The chain has TRBV7-8 and TRBJ2-2; 9 bases match TRBD1. The CDR3 is made up of 14 amino acids. Germline V gene lookup returns CDR1 SGHVS and CDR2 FQNEAQ. Trimming took 8 bases from V and 1 from J; bases not matched to a gene: 2.

Here the CDR3 reads CASSLARVDPALNEQFF. DNA of the CDR3: TGTGCCAGCAGCTTAGCGAGGGTAGATCCCGCTCTCAATGAGCAGTTCTTC. The J gene is TRBJ2-1, the V gene TRBV7-2; possible D gene TRBD2, 5 bases. The length of the CDR3 is 17 residues. V shed 0 bases and J shed 6 bases, with 18 bases lying between them. Germline V gene lookup returns CDR1 SGHTA and CDR2 FQGNSA.

The V gene is TRBV4-3, the J gene TRBJ1-1; perhaps TRBD1 as D (5 bases). Germline V CDR1 and CDR2: LGHNA, YSLEER. Trimming cost V 4 bases and J 4 bases, with 10 bases left between them. The length of the CDR3 is 13 residues. The CDR3 DNA follows: TGCGCCAGCAGCCTGGAGGGGAGCACTGAAGCTTTCTTT. Its translation: CASSLEGSTEAFF.

The chain has TRBV11-2 and TRBJ2-7; D possibly corresponds to TRBD1 (5 bases). This CDR3 region has 12 residues. Trimming left V 5 bases short and J 4 bases short, with 9 bases between. Germline lookup yields CDR1 SGHAT and CDR2 FQNNGV. The CDR3: CASSTQGYEQYF. CDR3 nucleotide sequence: TGTGCCAGCAGCACCCAGGGTTACGAGCAGTACTTC.

The gene calls are TRBV4-1 and TRBJ1-6; D not resolved. The CDR3 contains 16 residues. Germline lookup yields CDR1 MGHRA and CDR2 YSYEKL. Trimming took 2 bases from V and 9 from J, leaving 17 bases between them. CDR3 coding DNA: TGCGCCAGCAGCCAAACCATTACACGGGGTCCTTCACCCCTCCACTTT. Its protein product is CASSQTITRGPSPLHF.

The chain joins TRBV28 to TRBJ1-1; weak D call: TRBD1 (5 bases). Trimming took 5 bases from V and 0 from J, leaving 16 bases between them. The V gene's germline CDR1 is MDHEN and CDR2 SYDVKM. The CDR3 covers 16 residues. CDR3 region: CASSIKGRVLNTEAFF. The CDR3 region has the DNA TGTGCCAGCAGTATAAAGGGCAGGGTCCTGAACACTGAAGCTTTCTTT.

This sequence joins TRBV6-1 and TRBJ1-1; D is uncertain. This CDR3 is 12 amino acids long. Trimming removed 2 bases from V and 8 bases from J, with 9 bases in between. The germline V gene has CDR1 MNHNS and CDR2 SASEGT. The CDR3 spells CASSERRGEAFF. In nucleotides, the CDR3 is TGTGCCAGCAGTGAACGCCGAGGGGAAGCTTTCTTT.

The chain links TRBV18 to TRBJ2-7; 8 nucleotides agree with TRBD1. The germline V gene has CDR1 KGHSH and CDR2 LQKENI. V lost 3 bases and J lost 6; bases outside the gene matches: 4. This CDR3 has 13 amino acids. The CDR3 protein is CASSPADRAEQYF. DNA of the CDR3: TGTGCCAGCTCACCCGCGGACAGGGCCGAGCAGTACTTC.

The chain links TRBV9 to TRBJ2-1; the match to TRBD2 covers 7 bases. CDR1 and CDR2 from the germline V gene are SGDLS and YYNGEE. The J segment lost 4 bases and the V segment lost 0 bases, leaving 4 bases of the junction unmatched. There are 15 residues in the CDR3. CDR3 bases: TGTGCCAGCAGCGTAGTGGAGCGGGGTTACAATGAGCAGTTCTTC. Its protein product is CASSVVERGYNEQFF.

The chain has TRBV3-1 (or the pseudogene TRBV3-2) and TRBJ1-3, with D perhaps TRBD1 (6 bases). The germline V gene has CDR1 LGHDT and CDR2 YNNKEL (reference sequence). The CDR3 loop spans 14 amino acids. Trimming stripped 4 bases from V and 3 bases from J, with 10 bases between. The CDR3 is CASSPWTVGNTIYF. Written as DNA, the CDR3 is TGTGCCAGCAGCCCTTGGACAGTTGGAAACACCATATATTTT.

V usage is TRBV6-5 and J usage is TRBJ2-5, with D possibly matching TRBD1 (6 bases). Trimming removed 2 bases at V and 5 bases at J, with 12 bases between. CDR3 length: 14 amino acids. Germline V gene data show CDR1 as MNHEY and CDR2 as SVGAGI. CDR3 in DNA: TGTGCCAGCAGTTACGTTGGGGGCAGGGAGACCCAGTACTTC. It yields the protein CASSYVGGRETQYF.

The chain employs TRBV12-5 and TRBJ1-5; no clear D. CDR3 length equals 18 residues. Trimming cost V 0 bases and J 4 bases, with 19 bases left between them. Germline V gene sequence: CDR1 LGHNT, CDR2 FRNRAP. CDR3 sequence: CASGLVVRGVGKNQPQHF. DNA for the CDR3: TGTGCTAGTGGTTTGGTAGTTCGGGGTGTGGGCAAGAATCAGCCCCAGCATTTT. The full variable domain, its missing parts supplied by reference TRBV12-5 and TRBJ1-5, is DARVTQTPRHKVTEMGQEVTMRCQPILGHNTVFWYRQTMMQGLELLAYFRNRAPLDDSGMPKDRFSAEMPDATLATLKIQPSEPRDSAVYFCASGLVVRGVGKNQPQHFGDGTRLSIL.

The chain uses TRBV4-3 and TRBJ2-3; a weak D match, TRBD2 (6 bases). CDR3 length equals 15 residues. V lost 1 base and J lost 4, with 12 bases in between. Germline V gene data show CDR1 as LGHNA and CDR2 as YSLEER. The CDR3 bases are TGCGCCAGCAGCCAAGTTGGCGGGGTGGCAGATACGCAGTATTTT. Encoded protein: CASSQVGGVADTQYF.